These T cell receptor beta chains were read from a single sample in a study of T cell responses to AZD1222 COVID-19 vaccine. Repertoires were generated with immunoSEQ multiplex PCR, while TCRdb's copy carries only in-frame clones and drops some. The repertoire has 140,000 to 150,000 clones, around 92% of them found once; the top ten carry roughly 12%. The material sequenced was peripheral blood, taken after recovery from COVID-19. These receptors were taken from an adult who had recovered from COVID-19. CDR3s leave out the opening cysteine and the closing phenylalanine or tryptophan. For some rows the clone size is stated as once, few or many, or as a class when expanded; others skip it.

clone_size	v_call	j_call	cdr3_aa
NA	TRBV9	TRBJ1-2	ASSPPGQGFGYT
NA	TRBV7-8	TRBJ2-3	ASRPGRERGLGTDTQY
few	TRBV2	TRBJ1-1	ASVLSYTEAF
NA	TRBV29-1	TRBJ2-2	SVLVRGQTGELF
NA	TRBV28	TRBJ2-7	ASRGSTGTGFSAYEQY
NA	TRBV11-3	TRBJ2-5	ASSLWGGETQY
NA	TRBV7-8	TRBJ1-2	ASSYGTGSGYT
NA	TRBV5-1	TRBJ2-5	ASSIRALQETQY
NA	TRBV5-1	TRBJ2-7	ASSLMSSYEQY
NA	TRBV6-2/TRBV6-3	TRBJ1-5	ASSYATGAIYSNQPQH
NA	TRBV10-3	TRBJ2-1	AIRDWYNEQF
NA	TRBV5-6	TRBJ2-1	ASSLGPPIAAYNEQF
once	TRBV3-1/TRBV3-2	TRBJ1-1	ASSQEGRGAEAF
once	TRBV21-1	TRBJ1-1	ASWRSPGDTEAF
NA	TRBV19	TRBJ2-1	ASSIVAGDHNEQF
NA	TRBV30	TRBJ1-1	AWSVQVRTEAF
NA	TRBV10-1	TRBJ2-3	ASSGLRTRVIDTQY
NA	TRBV7-9	TRBJ1-1	ASSSVSTGAREAF
NA	TRBV28	TRBJ2-7	ASTSGRDYEQY
NA	TRBV5-4	TRBJ2-7	ASSVSGREYEQY
NA	TRBV27	TRBJ2-7	ASSRKGQGAYEQY
NA	TRBV2	TRBJ2-1	ASSEGDRGSQF
NA	TRBV13	TRBJ2-7	ASSSSGALYEQY
NA	TRBV7-3	TRBJ2-6	ASSLTDRGVSGANVLT
NA	TRBV28	TRBJ1-5	ASSLGDRRGNQPQH
NA	TRBV9	TRBJ2-3	ASSGLGTARDTQY
NA	TRBV24-1	TRBJ2-5	ATSDLGDRDQETQY
NA	TRBV3-1/TRBV3-2	TRBJ1-2	ASSPETGGPFYGYT
once	TRBV18	TRBJ2-2	ASSPRRDTGELF
NA	TRBV5-1	TRBJ2-7	ASSLGPGGNHEQY
NA	TRBV30	TRBJ2-6	AWTARQQGLGANVLT
NA	TRBV21-1	TRBJ2-4	ASSPGWARILAKNIQY
NA	TRBV5-6	TRBJ1-1	ASSGQGVHEAF
NA	TRBV2	TRBJ2-7	ASRGGSDSPY
NA	TRBV24-1	TRBJ2-1	ATSETTSGGLNEQF
NA	TRBV28	TRBJ1-1	ASSFISFLGNTEAF
NA	TRBV10-3	TRBJ1-5	AISETQETAKSC
NA	TRBV4-1	TRBJ1-5	ASSQEEWDRNNQPQH
NA	TRBV28	TRBJ1-1	ASSSKGTEAF
once	TRBV19	TRBJ2-7	ASRQQGAYEQY
NA	TRBV7-9	TRBJ1-1	ASSPGRDRGLLRREAF
NA	TRBV29-1	TRBJ2-7	SVKLTGPHEQY
NA	TRBV7-9	TRBJ2-4	ASSTSGDGKNIQY
once	TRBV9	TRBJ2-3	ASSVDPGGGTDTQY
NA	TRBV7-9	TRBJ2-7	ASSTPQGAAAYEQY
NA	TRBV6-5	TRBJ1-1	ASGKTSNTEAF
NA	TRBV5-1	TRBJ2-5	ASSLGNLAGVGQTQY
NA	TRBV27	TRBJ1-1	ASSPGFRSYTEAF
NA	TRBV7-8	TRBJ2-1	ASSLRRIAGGDEQF
NA	TRBV5-6	TRBJ1-5	ASSPGYSNQPQH
few	TRBV28	TRBJ2-7	ASSDRPRPHEQY
NA	TRBV6-5	TRBJ2-1	ASSYLTSGRNNEQF
NA	TRBV28	TRBJ1-2	ASSLAGSYGYT
NA	TRBV5-4	TRBJ2-2	ASSLEAPRAGELF
NA	TRBV7-9	TRBJ2-7	ASSPLRGASSYEQY